The 2 T cell receptor beta chains given below trace back to one sample, sequenced in a study of blood T cell repertoires in COVID-19. The method was immunoSEQ multiplex PCR; TCRdb's version includes in-frame clones alone and lacks a portion of them. The sample has under 200,000 clones; more than 75% are singletons. The sample taken for sequencing was peripheral blood. These receptors were collected from a woman aged 40 to 50 with COVID-19, enrolled during active disease.

The CDR3 DNA sequence: TGTGCCATCAGTGAGTCGGGGGGAGCTGCCAGGAGGCAGTACTTC. This encodes CAISESGGAARRQYF. The chain links TRBV10-3 to TRBJ2-7; TRBD2 is a possible D gene (6 bases). Trimming removed 0 bases from V and 9 bases from J, with 18 bases in between. Per germline, CDR1 ENHRY and CDR2 SYGVKD. This CDR3 is 15 amino acids long.

The V call is TRBV29-1, the J call TRBJ1-2; tentative D call: TRBD1 (5 bases). There are 14 residues in the CDR3. Germline V gives CDR1 SQVTM, CDR2 ANQGSEA. V was trimmed by 6 bases and J by 0 bases, leaving 14 bases between them. The CDR3 DNA reads TGCAGCGTCCGAAGGGACTCTCCTAACTATGGCTACACCTTC. The encoded protein is CSVRRDSPNYGYTF.